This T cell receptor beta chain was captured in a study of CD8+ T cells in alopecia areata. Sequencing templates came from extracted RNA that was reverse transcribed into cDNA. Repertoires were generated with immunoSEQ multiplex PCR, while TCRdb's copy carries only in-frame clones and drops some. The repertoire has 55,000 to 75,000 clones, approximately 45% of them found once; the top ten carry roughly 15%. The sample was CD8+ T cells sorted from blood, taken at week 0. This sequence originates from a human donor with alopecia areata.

DNA for the CDR3: TGTGCCAGCTCCGACGGCAGATACTACGAGCAGTACTTC. Amino acid sequence: CASSDGRYYEQYF. This chain connects TRBV25-1 to TRBJ2-7; D not resolved. Germline V gives CDR1 MGHDK, CDR2 SYGVNS. V lost 8 bases and J lost 3, with 14 bases in between. CDR3 length equals 13 residues.